The clone carrying this T cell receptor beta chain has at least ten counts. Using a J-beta primer mix together with a sample-barcoded 5' primer, a second PCR was run for roughly 7 to 12 cycles. TCRdb analysed the 5' RACE reads with MiXCR anew, one entry per CDR3 protein. The repertoire includes hundreds of thousands of distinct CDR3 sequences, roughly 31% of them detected once, and 15% to 19% sits in the top ten. This sample stems from a study of blood T cells in healthy people across ages. Whole-study context: Template switching picked up about one barcoded beta molecule for each two T cells.

There are 14 residues in the CDR3. The V end was cut by 4 bases, the J end by 7 bases, with 14 bases between. Germline loops: CDR1 SGHTA, CDR2 FQGNSA. This chain links TRBV7-2 with TRBJ2-1, with D possibly matching TRBD2 (5 bases). The TCR comes from an elderly woman in good health. Sequences were obtained from blood. The CDR3 here is CASSSDFPENEQFF. As DNA, the CDR3 is TGTGCCAGCAGCTCGGACTTCCCGGAGAATGAGCAGTTCTTC.